Listed below are T cell receptor beta chains from one sample, sequenced in a study of cytomegalovirus exposure and HLA in healthy donors. Some clones are missing from TCRdb's copy, which holds only in-frame ones; the method was immunoSEQ multiplex PCR. The sample shows over 150,000 clones, 84% of them seen only once. The specimen was PBMCs. The receptors were sampled from a girl aged 10 to 17 in good health and CMV-seropositive. Both conserved end residues are part of each CDR3.

J	V	CDR3
TRBJ1-2	TRBV10-3	CAITGGAGDLFYGYTF
TRBJ2-7	TRBV10-1	CASSLNRRGDSYEQYF
TRBJ1-2	TRBV9	CASSVGQGRVGYGYTF
TRBJ2-3	TRBV11-2	CASSPGLATDTQYF
TRBJ1-1	TRBV2	CASSEQGTEAFF
TRBJ2-1	TRBV7-8	CASSLIAGTSGGNEQFF
TRBJ1-5	TRBV28	CASSQMRNQPQHF
TRBJ2-3	TRBV7-9	CASSPWDSPDTQYF
TRBJ1-4	TRBV5-1	CASSPEYRDRNEKLFF
TRBJ1-3	TRBV2	CAGSGGRQGLNTIYF
TRBJ1-1	TRBV5-4	CASSNRGSTEAFF
TRBJ2-6	TRBV18	CASSPRTGSLSGANVLTF
TRBJ2-3	TRBV7-2	CASSPYFSVLSTDTQYF
TRBJ1-1	TRBV7-8	CASSAARDEAFF
TRBJ1-1	TRBV9	CASSLDMMNTEAFF
TRBJ2-3	TRBV9	CASSVGGADTQYF
TRBJ1-3	TRBV9	CASSVADGTGLGNTIYF
TRBJ1-1	TRBV18	CASSPDRESEAFF
TRBJ1-5	TRBV2	CASRDDRSSNQPQHF
TRBJ1-1	TRBV6-1	CASREYGAFF
TRBJ1-2	TRBV7-9	CASSSPKGTGTNYGYTF
TRBJ2-7	TRBV4-2	CASSQDRGGGAYEQYF
TRBJ2-2	TRBV6-5	CASGGLENTGELFF
TRBJ2-3	TRBV6-4	CASSDSRAGGPDTQYF
TRBJ2-3	TRBV6-5	CACSNLGTDTQYF
TRBJ2-7	TRBV21-1	CASSFKCWAGWTYEQYF
TRBJ2-7	TRBV4-1	CASSQGQGNTYEQYF
TRBJ2-1	TRBV13	CASTSGGMSYNEQFF
TRBJ1-4	TRBV15	CATSRDFREEKLFF
TRBJ2-1	TRBV10-2	CASSEGADGRGASYNEQFF
TRBJ1-1	TRBV30	CAWSKPGTTTEAFF
TRBJ2-6	TRBV28	CASSQQTGYSGANVLTF
TRBJ1-2	TRBV7-9	CASSATRTGEGYTF
TRBJ1-5	TRBV5-6	CASTRSGSNQPQHF
TRBJ1-3	TRBV19	CASSSGDSGNTIYF
TRBJ1-1	TRBV5-5	CASSWGPNTEAFF
TRBJ2-7	TRBV5-4	CASSPGQGKAYEQYF
TRBJ1-1	TRBV30	CAWSPGYTEAFF
TRBJ2-7	TRBV12-5	CASGLRAYEQYF
TRBJ2-7	TRBV27	CASRRFSGSYEQYF